These T cell receptor beta chains were read from a single sample in a study of blood T cell repertoires in COVID-19. Produced via immunoSEQ multiplex PCR; TCRdb's table is partial and in-frame only. This sample has 130,000 or so clones, with roughly 84% found just once. Sequencing used peripheral blood. These receptors originate from an older woman with acute or convalescent COVID-19. CDR3s leave out the opening cysteine and the closing phenylalanine or tryptophan. The size of a clone is reported for some rows only, either as once, few or many, or as a class for expanded clones.

clone_size j_call v_call cdr3_aa
once TRBJ1-2 TRBV29-1 SVTGSNYGYT
NA TRBJ2-7 TRBV4-2 ASSQPSSVGEQY
NA TRBJ1-4 TRBV7-2 ASSSVRPSHEKLF
NA TRBJ1-1 TRBV30 AWHRGAEAF
once TRBJ2-1 TRBV14 ASSTRQGSISYNEQF
NA TRBJ1-5 TRBV7-9 ASSLAGDSNQPQH
NA TRBJ2-3 TRBV7-2 ASSPGFGSGPPDTQY
NA TRBJ2-7 TRBV28 ALKAGGAYEQY
NA TRBJ2-7 TRBV11-3 ASSSRTGSYEQY
NA TRBJ2-6 TRBV7-9 ASSFFRGAFSGANVLT
NA TRBJ1-2 TRBV12-3/TRBV12-4 ASNRQGNYGYT
NA TRBJ2-1 TRBV2 ALDRGLGYEQF
NA TRBJ2-3 TRBV11-3 ASSPLPEGESTDTQY
NA TRBJ2-2 TRBV3-1/TRBV3-2 ASSQEQGGNTGELF
NA TRBJ1-1 TRBV7-9 ASSPRRDSLVEAF
NA TRBJ1-5 TRBV10-2 ASSGQSGRADQPQH
NA TRBJ2-7 TRBV6-5 ASSMGQVVNEQY
NA TRBJ1-2 TRBV7-8 ASSLPGVVGYT
NA TRBJ2-1 TRBV5-1 ASSAGTSGGNEQF
NA TRBJ2-4 TRBV30 AWSLTVWGNIQY
NA TRBJ2-7 TRBV5-1 ASSAGADEQY
NA TRBJ1-2 TRBV28 ASSFGTGPRLNYGYT
NA TRBJ2-7 TRBV28 ASSLGGTGGNEQY
NA TRBJ2-1 TRBV7-9 ASSGLAYEQF
NA TRBJ2-3 TRBV6-6 ASEPTGALTDTQY
NA TRBJ1-3 TRBV7-2 ASRPGQASSGNTIY
NA TRBJ2-2 TRBV7-3 ASSLGARAGGNTGELF
NA TRBJ2-1 TRBV6-1 ASSERPRDSYNEQF
NA TRBJ1-3 TRBV14 ASSQQAFSGNTIY
once TRBJ2-1 TRBV7-9 ASSPGRDYYNEQF
NA TRBJ1-3 TRBV13 ASSRQQGAGNTIY
NA TRBJ2-5 TRBV5-1 ASSLVAGVETQY
NA TRBJ2-1 TRBV24-1 ATSDRVAGGSYNEQF
NA TRBJ1-2 TRBV11-3 ASSRRGGRTNYGYT
NA TRBJ1-2 TRBV30 AWSVLGQGSGYT
NA TRBJ2-5 TRBV19 ASSRSLGPETQY
NA TRBJ1-2 TRBV5-6 ASSLSRVYGYT